This T cell receptor (beta chain) was observed in a study of beta chain features in type 1 diabetes. J gave up 3 bases and V 0 bases, and 3 bases lay outside the gene matches. Germline V gene sequence: CDR1 SGHTA, CDR2 FQGTGA. This CDR3 has 15 amino acids. Staining for CD45RO/CCR7/CD25/CD127/CD95/CD27 allowed sorting of CD4+ naive, central memory, regulatory and stem cell-like memory cells. Since all of the isolated RNA was reverse transcribed, expressed TCRB transcripts were what got sequenced. Repertoires were generated with immunoSEQ multiplex PCR, while TCRdb's copy carries only in-frame clones and drops some. The sample holds about 900,000 clones, 15% to 20% seen once.

Material: naive CD4+ T cells from blood. The rearrangement links TRBV7-3 to TRBJ2-3; 7 nucleotides align to TRBD2. This TCR was sampled from a woman aged 18 to 35 in good health. Written as DNA, the CDR3 is TGTGCCAGCAGCTTAACGCGGGAGCCGACAGATACGCAGTATTTT. It is translated as CASSLTREPTDTQYF.